This T cell receptor (beta chain) emerged from a study of blood T cell repertoires in COVID-19. Overall study: Researchers got acute and convalescent COVID-19 samples from the United States, Italy and Spain. Sample material is recorded as cDNA or gDNA derived from T cells, B-cell-depleted T cells, or PBMCs.

Authors' data handling: Reference gene primer amplification gave estimated nucleated cell counts. TCRdb's table, derived via immunoSEQ multiplex PCR, lists solely in-frame clones and lacks some. V and J calls and clone size come straight from that table; D and trimming were deduced from the DNA. The profile covers roughly 440,000 clones, with approximately 88% appearing a single time and around 13% taken by the ten largest. During active infection, Seattle patients enrolled and were then monitored through disease. This clone was seen a few times. The CDR3 extends over 14 amino acids. Germline CDR1 SGHTA, CDR2 FQGNSA. V shed 1 base and J shed 7 bases, with 13 bases lying between them.

The rearrangement links TRBV7-2 to TRBJ1-2, with D possibly TRBD1 on 6 matching bases. The TCR comes from a woman in her 50s with COVID-19, enrolled during active disease. Sequenced sample: peripheral blood. CDR3 DNA sequence: TGTGCCAGCAGCTTAGAGAGACAGGTCTCTGGCTACACCTTC. Its translation: CASSLERQVSGYTF. Combining the CDR3 with reference TRBV7-2 and TRBJ1-2 gives the whole variable domain GAGVSQSPSNKVTEKGKDVELRCDPISGHTALYWYRQSLGQGLEFLIYFQGNSAPDKSGLPSDRFSAERTGGSVSTLTIQRTQQEDSAVYLCASSLERQVSGYTFGSGTRLTVV.